A selection of T cell receptor beta chains follows, all from one sample in a study of blood T cell repertoires in COVID-19. Profiling relied on immunoSEQ multiplex PCR, and the TCRdb table lists in-frame clones only, not all of them. Among approximately 220,000 clones, 75% to 90% were seen once, and the ten largest hold roughly 27%. The sequencing input was peripheral blood. The source is a man between 35 and 55 years old with acute or convalescent COVID-19. Each CDR3 is given with its conserved first and last residue. A D gene is named only where the DNA matches it firmly. Clone size is given for some rows only: seen once, a few or many times, or a class if the clone is expanded.

V: TRBV6-5
size: -
D: TRBD1
J: TRBJ2-2
CDR3: CASRAGTGWTGELFF
DNA: TGTGCCAGCAGAGCCGGGACAGGATGGACCGGGGAGCTGTTTTTT

V: TRBV4-3
size: -
D: -
J: TRBJ1-2
CDR3: CASSQDGRGYNGYTF
DNA: TGCGCCAGCAGCCAAGATGGGAGGGGTTATAATGGCTACACCTTC

V: TRBV10-3
size: -
D: -
J: TRBJ2-7
CDR3: CAISESAGDREQYF
DNA: TGTGCCATCAGTGAATCGGCAGGGGATCGCGAGCAGTACTTC

V: TRBV3-1/TRBV3-2
size: -
D: -
J: TRBJ2-7
CDR3: CASSQLSREQYF
DNA: TGTGCCAGCAGCCAACTATCCCGCGAGCAGTACTTC

V: TRBV5-6
size: once
D: TRBD2
J: TRBJ2-1
CDR3: CASSPLGSGSVGDEQFF
DNA: TGTGCCAGCAGCCCCCTGGGAAGCGGGAGCGTCGGCGATGAGCAGTTCTTC

V: TRBV11-2
size: -
D: TRBD2
J: TRBJ2-1
CDR3: CASSTSGGRDEQFF
DNA: TGTGCCAGCAGCACTTCGGGAGGGCGAGATGAGCAGTTCTTC

V: TRBV11-2
size: -
D: -
J: TRBJ2-1
CDR3: CASSLWSLRRERGYNEQFF
DNA: TGTGCCAGCAGCTTATGGAGCCTTAGGAGGGAGAGAGGATACAATGAGCAGTTCTTC

V: TRBV10-3
size: -
D: -
J: TRBJ1-3
CDR3: CATTGPPGQNSGNTIYF
DNA: TGTGCCACCACAGGACCCCCCGGACAGAACTCTGGAAACACCATATATTTT

V: TRBV29-1
size: -
D: -
J: TRBJ2-5
CDR3: CSAYGVETQYF
DNA: TGCAGCGCTTACGGGGTGGAGACCCAGTACTTC

V: TRBV4-1
size: -
D: TRBD1
J: TRBJ2-1
CDR3: CASSQGPGQADNEQFF
DNA: TGCGCCAGCAGCCAAGGGCCGGGACAGGCAGACAATGAGCAGTTCTTC

V: TRBV5-1
size: -
D: -
J: TRBJ1-2
CDR3: CASSSDSYGYTF
DNA: TGCGCCAGCAGCTCCGACAGCTATGGCTACACCTTC

V: TRBV4-2
size: -
D: -
J: TRBJ1-1
CDR3: CASSQTDRSDTEAFF
DNA: TGTGCCAGCAGCCAGACAGACAGGAGTGACACTGAAGCTTTCTTT

V: TRBV6-5
size: -
D: TRBD1
J: TRBJ2-5
CDR3: CASSYSDRGTGETQYF
DNA: TGTGCCAGCAGTTACTCGGACAGGGGAACGGGAGAGACCCAGTACTTC

V: TRBV10-3
size: -
D: -
J: TRBJ1-2
CDR3: CAISEPQFGYTF
DNA: TGTGCCATCAGTGAGCCCCAGTTCGGCTACACCTTC

V: TRBV29-1
size: -
D: -
J: TRBJ1-2
CDR3: CSVESTVRPNYGYTF
DNA: TGCAGCGTTGAATCGACAGTCCGACCTAACTATGGCTACACCTTC

V: TRBV30
size: -
D: TRBD1
J: TRBJ1-1
CDR3: CAWSSLGQGAEAFF
DNA: TGTGCCTGGAGCAGCCTAGGACAGGGCGCTGAAGCTTTCTTT

V: TRBV30
size: once
D: -
J: TRBJ1-2
CDR3: CAGTPSGLNYGYTF
DNA: TGTGCCGGGACACCCTCAGGGCTTAACTATGGCTACACCTTC

V: TRBV5-1
size: once
D: -
J: TRBJ1-2
CDR3: CASSMTPGDHYGYTF
DNA: TGCGCCAGCAGCATGACACCAGGGGATCACTATGGCTACACCTTC

V: TRBV7-2
size: -
D: TRBD1
J: TRBJ1-1
CDR3: CASSLDGTGATEAFF
DNA: TGTGCCAGCAGCTTAGATGGGACAGGGGCCACTGAAGCTTTCTTT

V: TRBV3-1/TRBV3-2
size: -
D: -
J: TRBJ2-5
CDR3: CASSLGGGPQETQYF
DNA: TGTGCCAGCAGCCTGGGTGGAGGGCCTCAAGAGACCCAGTACTTC

V: TRBV6-2/TRBV6-3
size: -
D: -
J: TRBJ1-5
CDR3: CASSYTPGYSNQPQHF
DNA: TGTGCCAGCAGTTACACACCGGGATATAGCAATCAGCCCCAGCATTTT

V: TRBV19
size: -
D: TRBD2
J: TRBJ2-7
CDR3: CASSEIAGGEFNEQYF
DNA: TGTGCCAGTAGTGAAATAGCGGGAGGGGAATTCAACGAGCAGTACTTC

V: TRBV12-5
size: -
D: -
J: TRBJ1-2
CDR3: CASGLFGGKGGYTF
DNA: TGTGCTAGTGGTTTGTTCGGAGGGAAGGGTGGCTACACCTTC

V: TRBV25-1
size: -
D: TRBD1
J: TRBJ2-7
CDR3: CASRGQGGIYEQYF
DNA: TGTGCCAGCAGGGGACAGGGGGGCATCTACGAGCAGTACTTC

V: TRBV6-4
size: -
D: TRBD2
J: TRBJ2-3
CDR3: CASILAGRTDTQYF
DNA: TGTGCCAGCATTTTAGCGGGTCGCACAGATACGCAGTATTTT

V: TRBV7-2
size: -
D: -
J: TRBJ1-1
CDR3: CASSPMKNTEAFF
DNA: TGTGCCAGCAGCCCTATGAAGAACACTGAAGCTTTCTTT

V: TRBV7-2
size: -
D: -
J: TRBJ1-2
CDR3: CASSLNAGNYNYGYTF
DNA: TGTGCCAGCAGCTTAAATGCGGGGAACTATAACTATGGCTACACCTTC

V: TRBV3-1/TRBV3-2
size: -
D: -
J: TRBJ1-1
CDR3: CASSGGFEAFF
DNA: TGTGCCAGCAGCGGGGGCTTTGAAGCTTTCTTT

V: TRBV16
size: -
D: -
J: TRBJ1-2
CDR3: CASSPRREGGYTF
DNA: TGTGCCAGCAGCCCGCGGAGGGAGGGTGGCTACACCTTC

V: TRBV19
size: -
D: TRBD1
J: TRBJ2-7
CDR3: CASSSTDRVPYEQYF
DNA: TGTGCCAGTAGCTCCACGGACAGGGTCCCCTACGAGCAGTACTTC

V: TRBV18
size: -
D: -
J: TRBJ1-5
CDR3: CASSEGNNQPQHF
DNA: TGTGCCAGCTCGGAGGGGAACAATCAGCCCCAGCATTTT

V: TRBV6-5
size: -
D: TRBD2
J: TRBJ2-7
CDR3: CASTGLAPYEQYF
DNA: TGTGCCAGCACCGGACTAGCGCCGTACGAGCAGTACTTC

V: TRBV5-1
size: -
D: TRBD1
J: TRBJ1-1
CDR3: CASRQGFLNTEAFF
DNA: TGCGCCAGCAGACAGGGGTTCTTGAACACTGAAGCTTTCTTT

V: TRBV6-5
size: -
D: -
J: TRBJ1-2
CDR3: CASLTGITGYGYTF
DNA: TGTGCCAGCCTTACTGGTATTACAGGTTATGGCTACACCTTC

V: TRBV18
size: few
D: TRBD1
J: TRBJ2-1
CDR3: CASSLTGGREQFF
DNA: TGTGCCAGCTCACTTACAGGGGGCAGGGAGCAGTTCTTC

V: TRBV2
size: -
D: -
J: TRBJ1-5
CDR3: CASSDRVGPQHF
DNA: TGTGCCAGCAGTGACAGGGTTGGGCCCCAGCATTTT

V: TRBV4-2
size: -
D: TRBD2
J: TRBJ2-3
CDR3: CASNLGGNGGDTQYF
DNA: TGTGCCAGCAACTTGGGAGGGAATGGAGGAGATACGCAGTATTTT

V: TRBV19
size: -
D: TRBD2
J: TRBJ2-1
CDR3: CASSVLAGGPYEQFF
DNA: TGTGCCAGTAGTGTACTAGCGGGAGGGCCGTATGAGCAGTTCTTC

V: TRBV5-1
size: -
D: TRBD1
J: TRBJ2-7
CDR3: CASSSTGANYEQYF
DNA: TGCGCCAGCAGCTCAACAGGGGCTAACTACGAGCAGTACTTC

V: TRBV14
size: -
D: -
J: TRBJ1-1
CDR3: CASSHIYDSLNTEAFF
DNA: TGTGCCAGCAGCCACATTTACGACAGCTTAAACACTGAAGCTTTCTTT

V: TRBV7-9
size: -
D: TRBD2
J: TRBJ2-5
CDR3: CASSLSWGSGRLGETQYF
DNA: TGTGCCAGCAGCTTAAGCTGGGGTAGCGGGAGACTCGGAGAGACCCAGTACTTC

V: TRBV5-1
size: -
D: TRBD2
J: TRBJ2-1
CDR3: CASSLLAGGYNEQFF
DNA: TGCGCCAGCAGCTTGCTAGCGGGAGGTTATAATGAGCAGTTCTTC

V: TRBV5-4
size: -
D: TRBD2
J: TRBJ2-1
CDR3: CASSLPGQRGSGMMQFF
DNA: TGTGCCAGCAGCTTACCGGGCCAGCGGGGTTCGGGGATGATGCAGTTCTTC

V: TRBV24-1
size: -
D: -
J: TRBJ2-1
CDR3: CATSDQRQGQTGEQFF
DNA: TGTGCCACCAGTGATCAACGGCAGGGGCAAACGGGTGAGCAGTTCTTC

V: TRBV5-5
size: -
D: -
J: TRBJ1-1
CDR3: CASSLGGNTEAFF
DNA: TGTGCCAGCAGCCTCGGTGGGAACACTGAAGCTTTCTTT

V: TRBV30
size: -
D: TRBD1
J: TRBJ1-1
CDR3: CALLGPGTGIFRNTEAFF
DNA: TGTGCCCTACTAGGACCCGGGACAGGGATTTTTAGGAACACTGAAGCTTTCTTT

V: TRBV5-5
size: -
D: -
J: TRBJ2-1
CDR3: CASSRGGSEQFF
DNA: TGTGCCAGCAGTCGTGGGGGGTCCGAGCAGTTCTTC

V: TRBV15
size: -
D: TRBD2
J: TRBJ2-3
CDR3: CATSREGGRALEDTQYF
DNA: TGTGCCACCAGCAGAGAAGGCGGGAGGGCCTTAGAGGATACGCAGTATTTT

V: TRBV27
size: -
D: TRBD1
J: TRBJ1-2
CDR3: CASSLLGQGNYGYTF
DNA: TGTGCCAGCAGTTTACTGGGACAGGGAAACTATGGCTACACCTTC

V: TRBV15
size: few
D: -
J: TRBJ2-3
CDR3: CATSMGARAQYF
DNA: TGTGCCACCAGCATGGGGGCTCGGGCGCAGTATTTT

V: TRBV20-1
size: -
D: -
J: TRBJ2-5
CDR3: CSAKHAETQYF
DNA: TGCAGTGCTAAGCACGCGGAGACCCAGTACTTC

V: TRBV5-6
size: -
D: -
J: TRBJ2-2
CDR3: CASSFGVEGANTGELFF
DNA: TGTGCCAGCAGCTTTGGGGTTGAGGGCGCGAACACCGGGGAGCTGTTTTTT

V: TRBV19
size: -
D: -
J: TRBJ1-5
CDR3: CASSTQVSNQPQHF
DNA: TGTGCCAGTAGTACACAGGTTAGCAATCAGCCCCAGCATTTT